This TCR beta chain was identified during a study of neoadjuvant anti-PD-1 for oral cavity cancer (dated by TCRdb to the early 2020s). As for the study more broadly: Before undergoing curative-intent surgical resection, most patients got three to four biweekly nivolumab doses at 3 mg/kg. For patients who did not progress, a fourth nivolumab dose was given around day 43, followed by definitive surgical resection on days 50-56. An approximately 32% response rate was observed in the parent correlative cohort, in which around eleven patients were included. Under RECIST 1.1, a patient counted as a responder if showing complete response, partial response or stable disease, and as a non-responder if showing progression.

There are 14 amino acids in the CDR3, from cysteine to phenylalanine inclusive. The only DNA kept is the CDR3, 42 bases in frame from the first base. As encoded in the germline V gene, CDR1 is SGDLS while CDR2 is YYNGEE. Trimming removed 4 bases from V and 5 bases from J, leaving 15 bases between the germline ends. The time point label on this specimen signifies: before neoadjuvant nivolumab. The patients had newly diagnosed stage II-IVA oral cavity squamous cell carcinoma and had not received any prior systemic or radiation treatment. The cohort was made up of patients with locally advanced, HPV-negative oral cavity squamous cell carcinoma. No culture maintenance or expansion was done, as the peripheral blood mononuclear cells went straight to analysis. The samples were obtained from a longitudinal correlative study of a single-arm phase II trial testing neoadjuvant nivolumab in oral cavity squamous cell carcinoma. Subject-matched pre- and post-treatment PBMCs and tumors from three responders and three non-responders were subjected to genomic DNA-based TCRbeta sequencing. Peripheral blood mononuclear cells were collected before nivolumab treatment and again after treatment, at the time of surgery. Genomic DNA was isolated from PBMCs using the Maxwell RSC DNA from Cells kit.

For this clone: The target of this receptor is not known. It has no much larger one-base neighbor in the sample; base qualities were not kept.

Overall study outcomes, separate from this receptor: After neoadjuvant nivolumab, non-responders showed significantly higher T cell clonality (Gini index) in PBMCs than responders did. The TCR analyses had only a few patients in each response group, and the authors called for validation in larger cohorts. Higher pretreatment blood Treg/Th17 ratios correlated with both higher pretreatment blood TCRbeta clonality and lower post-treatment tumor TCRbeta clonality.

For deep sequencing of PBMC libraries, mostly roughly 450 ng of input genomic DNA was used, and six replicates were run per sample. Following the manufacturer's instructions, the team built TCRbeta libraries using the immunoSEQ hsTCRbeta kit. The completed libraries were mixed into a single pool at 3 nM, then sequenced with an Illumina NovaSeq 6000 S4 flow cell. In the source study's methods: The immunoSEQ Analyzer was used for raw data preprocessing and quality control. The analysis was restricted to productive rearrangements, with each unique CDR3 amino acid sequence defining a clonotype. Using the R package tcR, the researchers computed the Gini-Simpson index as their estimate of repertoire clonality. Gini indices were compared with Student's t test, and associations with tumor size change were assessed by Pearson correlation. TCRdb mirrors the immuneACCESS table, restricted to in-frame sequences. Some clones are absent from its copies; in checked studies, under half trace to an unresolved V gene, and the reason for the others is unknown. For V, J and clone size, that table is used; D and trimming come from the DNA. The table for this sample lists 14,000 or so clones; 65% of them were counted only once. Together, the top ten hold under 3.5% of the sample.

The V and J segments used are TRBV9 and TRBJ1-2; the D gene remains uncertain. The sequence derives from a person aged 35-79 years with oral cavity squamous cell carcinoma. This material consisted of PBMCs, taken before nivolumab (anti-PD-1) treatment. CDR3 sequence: CASSLRNSGYGYTF. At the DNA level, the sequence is TGTGCCAGCAGCCTAAGGAATTCTGGGTATGGCTACACCTTC.